Below are 22 T cell receptor beta chains sequenced from a single sample in a study of PD-1 blockade in classical Hodgkin lymphoma. Time point here: cycle 4 day 1 (C4D1), after less than 7 weeks of nivolumab. All patients relapsed after autologous stem cell transplantation, and brentuximab vedotin exposure varied. Through magnetic negative selection, CD8+ T cells were separated from PBMCs that had been thawed. Libraries were prepared by immunoSEQ multiplex PCR; TCRdb keeps only in-frame clonotypes and omits some of them. The table records some 20,000 clones, less than 90% of them present only once. Specimen: CD8+ T cells from blood, collected before the fourth cycle of nivolumab. These receptors all stem from a human donor with classical Hodgkin lymphoma.

The chain combines TRBV7-8 with TRBJ2-7; tentative D call: TRBD1 (5 bases). Trimming took off 6 bases at V and 1 base at J, with 13 bases between the two ends. Germline V gene lookup returns CDR1 SGHVS and CDR2 FQNEAQ. The CDR3 is 14 amino acids. CDR3 region: CASSLGAVSYEQYF. CDR3 nucleotide sequence: TGTGCCAGCAGTCTAGGGGCGGTTTCCTACGAGCAGTACTTC.

The CDR3 DNA reads TGTGCCAGCAGTCTGACAGAAGGACAGCACTATGGCTACACCTTC. Residues: CASSLTEGQHYGYTF. V gene TRBV6-4 combines with J gene TRBJ1-2; tentatively, D is TRBD1 (6 bases). The V gene's germline CDR1 is MRHNA and CDR2 SNTAGT. The CDR3 has 15 residues. The V end lost 5 bases, the J end lost 3 bases, and 16 bases lay between the germline ends.

This clone was counted a few times. The rearrangement uses TRBV6-6 and TRBJ1-5; no reliable D call. The CDR3 sequence is 15 residues long. Germline V CDR1 and CDR2: MNHNY, SVGAGI (reference sequence). Trimming removed 2 bases from V and 4 bases from J, with 12 bases in between. The CDR3 DNA reads TGTGCCAGCAGTTACGAACTAGGACTAAATCAGCCCCAGCATTTT. Translating gives CASSYELGLNQPQHF.

J is TRBJ1-3 and V is TRBV14; 7 bases agree with TRBD1. The CDR3 loop spans 16 amino acids. Trimming took 2 bases from V and 2 from J; bases not matched to a gene: 6. Germline V lookup: CDR1 SGHDN, CDR2 FVKESK. In DNA, the CDR3 is TGTGCCAGCAGCCAATCCAGGGGGAAGGCTGGAAACACCATATATTTT. It translates to CASSQSRGKAGNTIYF.

This chain uses TRBV7-9 with TRBJ1-1; TRBD1 agrees at 8 bases. V trimming: 5 bases; J trimming: 4 bases; junction bases outside the gene matches: 6. Germline V gene data show CDR1 as SEHNR and CDR2 as FQNEAQ (reference sequence). The CDR3 extends over 14 amino acids. The CDR3 coding sequence is TGTGCCAGCAGCGTTTTTCAGGGGGCCACTGAAGCTTTCTTT. Encoded protein: CASSVFQGATEAFF. Complete variable domain (other parts from reference TRBV7-9 and TRBJ1-1): DTGVSQNPRHKITKRGQNVTFRCDPISEHNRLYWYRQTLGQGPEFLTYFQNEAQLEKSRLLSDRFSAERPKGSFSTLEIQRTEQGDSAMYLCASSVFQGATEAFFGQGTRLTVV.

CDR3 loop: CASSLTGSLSNQPQHF. CDR3 nucleotides: TGTGCCAGCAGTTTAACAGGGTCCCTTAGCAATCAGCCCCAGCATTTT. The chain carries TRBV28 and TRBJ1-5; D possibly corresponds to TRBD1 (6 bases). V lost 2 bases and J lost 0, with 11 bases in between. The V gene's germline CDR1 is MDHEN and CDR2 SYDVKM. The CDR3 spans 16 residues. Full variable domain (rest looked up from reference TRBV28 and TRBJ1-5): DVKVTQSSRYLVKRTGEKVFLECVQDMDHENMFWYRQDPGLGLRLIYFSYDVKMKEKGDIPEGYSVSREKKERFSLILESASTNQTSMYLCASSLTGSLSNQPQHFGDGTRLSIL.

The gene calls are TRBV7-6 and TRBJ2-2; D not certain. The CDR3 totals 16 residues. The germline V and J ends were trimmed by 0 bases and 0 bases, with 8 bases remaining between them. Germline V gene lookup returns CDR1 SGHVS and CDR2 FNYEAQ. The CDR3 is CASSLALGANTGELFF. The CDR3 nucleotides are TGTGCCAGCAGCTTAGCACTGGGTGCGAACACCGGGGAGCTGTTTTTT.

The CDR3 reads CASSYPHGTGNTEAFF. The CDR3 nucleotides are TGTGCCAGCAGTTACCCTCACGGGACAGGTAACACTGAAGCTTTCTTT. The V and J genes are TRBV6-6 and TRBJ1-1; 8 bases agree with TRBD1. The CDR3 consists of 16 residues. From germline, CDR1 is MNHNY and CDR2 SVGAGI (reference sequence). Trimming took 2 bases from V and 2 from J; bases not matched to a gene: 7.

The chain couples TRBV7-2 to TRBJ1-4; D is uncertain. The CDR3 covers 14 residues. CDR1 is SGHTA and CDR2 is FQGNSA in the germline V gene. V was pared by 4 bases and J by 3 bases, with 9 bases between. CDR3 sequence: CASSSPSPNEKLFF. CDR3 in DNA: TGTGCCAGCAGCTCACCATCACCTAATGAAAAACTGTTTTTT.

DNA for the CDR3: TGTGCCAGCGGACAAGCAGGGCGAGATGGCTACACCTTC. It yields the protein CASGQAGRDGYTF. This chain links TRBV27 with TRBJ1-2; TRBD1 might be the D (5 bases). Trimming took off 8 bases at V and 6 bases at J, with 16 bases between the two ends. This CDR3 has 13 residues. Germline V CDR1 and CDR2: MNHEY, SMNVEV (reference sequence).

The V and J genes are TRBV9 and TRBJ2-7; a weak D match, TRBD1 (6 bases). V lost 1 base to trimming and J lost 8 bases, with 10 bases between them. The CDR3 extends over 12 amino acids. From germline, CDR1 is SGDLS and CDR2 YYNGEE. The CDR3 protein is CASSVSTGQQYF. CDR3 in DNA: TGTGCCAGCAGCGTATCAACAGGGCAGCAGTACTTC.

This chain uses TRBV6-4 with TRBJ2-7; TRBD2 aligns across 8 bases. Germline V gene data show CDR1 as MRHNA and CDR2 as SNTAGT. The length of the CDR3 is 16 residues. After removal of 4 bases from V and 3 bases from J, the junction contained 11 bases not matched to a gene. The CDR3 sequence is CASSVRGGGTSYEQYF. DNA for the CDR3: TGTGCCAGCAGTGTAAGAGGCGGAGGGACTAGCTACGAGCAGTACTTC.

The chain carries TRBV7-6 and TRBJ2-1, with 14 positions matching TRBD2. The V gene end was trimmed by 0 bases and the J gene end by 12 bases; junction bases not matched to a gene: 7. CDR3 length equals 16 residues. CDR1 SGHVS and CDR2 FNYEAQ come from the germline V gene. CDR3 nucleotides: TGTGCCAGCAGCTTAGCCTTGGGACTAGCGGGAGCTTGGCAGTTCTTC. Translation gives CASSLALGLAGAWQFF.

V and J are TRBV28 and TRBJ2-1, with no clear D. Trimming pared 3 bases from V and 4 bases from J, leaving 7 bases between. The CDR3 runs 13 residues. Germline V gene sequence: CDR1 MDHEN, CDR2 SYDVKM. CDR3 sequence (DNA): TGTGCCAGCAGTTTGGAGATTTACAATGAGCAGTTCTTC. Its translation: CASSLEIYNEQFF.

This clone was counted a single time. The genes are TRBV4-2 and TRBJ1-5; D might be TRBD1 (5 bases). Trimming took off 5 bases at V and 1 base at J, with 12 bases between the two ends. Germline V gives CDR1 LGHNA, CDR2 YNFKEQ. This CDR3 contains 15 residues. The CDR3 region is CASSFGRGSNQPQHF. CDR3 DNA: TGTGCCAGCAGCTTTGGGAGGGGAAGCAATCAGCCCCAGCATTTT.

The chain carries TRBV11-3 and TRBJ1-2; the D is unclear. Germline-derived CDR1 and CDR2 are SGHNT and YENEEA. This CDR3 spans 15 amino acids. The V end lost 1 base, the J end lost 0 bases, and 9 bases lay between the germline ends. The CDR3 is CASSLGGPANYGYTF. In nucleotides, the CDR3 is TGTGCCAGCAGCTTAGGCGGACCGGCTAACTATGGCTACACCTTC.

V gene TRBV30 combines with J gene TRBJ1-5, with a weak D call TRBD1 (6 bases). V lost 0 bases and J 6 bases, leaving 15 bases between the germline ends. Germline V gene sequence: CDR1 GTSNPN, CDR2 SVGIG (reference sequence). The CDR3 is made up of 15 amino acids. CDR3 residues: CAWSVGGASSQPQHF. CDR3 DNA sequence: TGTGCCTGGAGTGTAGGGGGGGCCTCCAGTCAGCCCCAGCATTTT.

The CDR3 nucleotides are TGTGCCAGTAGTCAAGGGGGGGGCAGCAATCAGCCCCAGCATTTT. Encoded protein: CASSQGGGSNQPQHF. The V gene is TRBV19, the J gene TRBJ1-5; tentatively, D is TRBD1 (6 bases). Trimming removed 5 bases at V and 1 base at J, with 12 bases between. The CDR3 spans 15 residues. Germline values: CDR1 LNHDA, CDR2 SQIVND (reference sequence).

The chain carries TRBV5-1 and TRBJ1-4; D might be TRBD1 (6 bases). The V gene's germline CDR1 is SGHRS and CDR2 YFSETQ. The CDR3 is 16 amino acids. Deletions cut 2 bases from V and 5 bases from J, with 16 bases between. This CDR3 is CASSFRNREWNEKLFF. The CDR3 DNA sequence: TGCGCCAGCAGCTTTAGGAACAGGGAATGGAATGAAAAACTGTTTTTT.

This clone was seen a handful of times. V and J are TRBV19 and TRBJ2-7; no firm D call. Between the trimmed V and J ends, which lost 4 bases and 4 bases, there was a span of 14 bases. The CDR3 covers 14 residues. CDR1 is LNHDA and CDR2 is SQIVND in the germline V gene (reference sequence). The DNA for the CDR3 is TGTGCCAGTAGTAGGCGAGGCCTCTCATACGAGCAGTACTTC. It yields the protein CASSRRGLSYEQYF.

This clone was found a few times. The J gene is TRBJ2-7, the V gene TRBV27; tentative D call: TRBD2 (6 bases). The CDR3 consists of 14 residues. The V gene's germline CDR1 is MNHEY and CDR2 SMNVEV (reference sequence). V was pared by 4 bases and J by 3 bases, with 13 bases between. The CDR3 reads CASSSPSGLYEQYF. DNA of the CDR3: TGTGCCAGCAGTTCTCCCAGCGGGCTCTACGAGCAGTACTTC.

The rearrangement uses TRBV9 and TRBJ2-3; no definite D call. Trimming took off 0 bases at V and 3 bases at J, with 8 bases between the two ends. Germline CDR1 SGDLS, CDR2 YYNGEE. The CDR3 covers 14 residues. The CDR3 reads CASSVGGITDTQYF. CDR3 coding DNA: TGTGCCAGCAGCGTAGGGGGTATTACAGATACGCAGTATTTT. The full variable domain, in which reference TRBV9 and TRBJ2-3 provide the parts outside the CDR3, is DSGVTQTPKHLITATGQRVTLRCSPRSGDLSVYWYQQSLDQGLQFLIQYYNGEERAKGNILERFSAQQFPDLHSELNLSSLELGDSALYFCASSVGGITDTQYFGPGTRLTVL.